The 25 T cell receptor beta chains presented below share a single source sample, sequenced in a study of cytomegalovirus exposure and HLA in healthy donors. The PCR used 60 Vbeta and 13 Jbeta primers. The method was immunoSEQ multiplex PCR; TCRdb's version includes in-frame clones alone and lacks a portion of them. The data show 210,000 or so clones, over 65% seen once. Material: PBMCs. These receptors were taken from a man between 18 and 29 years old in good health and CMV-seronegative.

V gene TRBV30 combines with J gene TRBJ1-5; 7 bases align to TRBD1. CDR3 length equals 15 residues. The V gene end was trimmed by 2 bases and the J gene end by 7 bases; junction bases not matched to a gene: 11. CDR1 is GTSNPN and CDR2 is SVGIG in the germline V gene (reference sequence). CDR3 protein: CAWSRQTGRRQPQHF. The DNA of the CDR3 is TGTGCCTGGAGTCGGCAGACAGGGCGACGACAGCCCCAGCATTTT. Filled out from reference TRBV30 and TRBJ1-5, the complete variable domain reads SQTIHQWPATLVQPVGSPLSLECTVEGTSNPNLYWYRQAAGRGLQLLFYSVGIGQISSEVPQNLSASRPQDRQFILSSKKLLLSDSGFYLCAWSRQTGRRQPQHFGDGTRLSIL.

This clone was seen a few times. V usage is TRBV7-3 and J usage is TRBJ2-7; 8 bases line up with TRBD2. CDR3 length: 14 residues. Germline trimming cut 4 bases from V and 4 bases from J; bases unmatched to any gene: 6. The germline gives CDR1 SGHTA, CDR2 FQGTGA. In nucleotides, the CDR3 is TGTGCCAGCAGCTCAGGACTAGCAGCATACGAGCAGTACTTC. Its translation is CASSSGLAAYEQYF.

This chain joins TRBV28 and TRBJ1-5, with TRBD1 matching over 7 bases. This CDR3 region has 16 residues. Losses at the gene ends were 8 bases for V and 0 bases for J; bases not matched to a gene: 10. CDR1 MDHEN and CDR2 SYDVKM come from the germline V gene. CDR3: CASGEGGLGSNQPQHF. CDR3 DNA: TGTGCCAGCGGGGAAGGGGGCTTAGGTAGCAATCAGCCCCAGCATTTT.

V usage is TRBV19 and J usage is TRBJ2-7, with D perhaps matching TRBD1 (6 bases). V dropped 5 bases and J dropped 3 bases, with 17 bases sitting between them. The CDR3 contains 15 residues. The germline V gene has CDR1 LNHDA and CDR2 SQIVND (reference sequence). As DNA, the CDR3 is TGTGCCAGTAGTCCGACAGGTACAACGGACTACGAGCAGTACTTC. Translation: CASSPTGTTDYEQYF.

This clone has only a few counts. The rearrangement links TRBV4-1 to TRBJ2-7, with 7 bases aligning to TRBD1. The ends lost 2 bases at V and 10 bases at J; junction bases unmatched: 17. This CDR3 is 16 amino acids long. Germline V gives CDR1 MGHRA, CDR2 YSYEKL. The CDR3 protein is CASSQRHGTAMPGQYF. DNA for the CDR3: TGCGCCAGCAGCCAAAGGCATGGGACAGCCATGCCGGGTCAGTACTTC.

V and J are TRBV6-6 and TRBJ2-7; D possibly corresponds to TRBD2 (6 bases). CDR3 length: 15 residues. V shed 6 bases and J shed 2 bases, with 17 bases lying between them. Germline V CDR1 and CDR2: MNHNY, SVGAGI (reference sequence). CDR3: CASSRLTGVPYEQYF. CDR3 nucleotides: TGTGCCAGCAGCCGGTTAACGGGAGTCCCCTACGAGCAGTACTTC.

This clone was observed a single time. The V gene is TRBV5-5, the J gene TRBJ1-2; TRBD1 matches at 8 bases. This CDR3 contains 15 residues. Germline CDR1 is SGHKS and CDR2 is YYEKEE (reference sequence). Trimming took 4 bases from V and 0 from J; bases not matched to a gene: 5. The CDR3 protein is CASSPDRASNYGYTF. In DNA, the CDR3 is TGTGCCAGCAGCCCGGACAGGGCCTCTAACTATGGCTACACCTTC.

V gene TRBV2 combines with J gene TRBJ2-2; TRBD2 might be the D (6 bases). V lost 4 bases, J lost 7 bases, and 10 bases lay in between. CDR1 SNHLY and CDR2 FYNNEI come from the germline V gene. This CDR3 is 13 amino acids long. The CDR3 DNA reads TGTGCCAGCAGTGGGATCGGGGGCGGGGAGCTGTTTTTT. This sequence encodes CASSGIGGGELFF.

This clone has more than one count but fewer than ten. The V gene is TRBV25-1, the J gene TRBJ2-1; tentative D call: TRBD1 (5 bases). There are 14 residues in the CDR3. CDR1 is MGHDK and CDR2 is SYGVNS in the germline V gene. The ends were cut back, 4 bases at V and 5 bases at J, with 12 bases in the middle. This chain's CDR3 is CASSGHRMDNEQFF. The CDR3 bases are TGTGCCAGCAGTGGCCACAGGATGGACAATGAGCAGTTCTTC.

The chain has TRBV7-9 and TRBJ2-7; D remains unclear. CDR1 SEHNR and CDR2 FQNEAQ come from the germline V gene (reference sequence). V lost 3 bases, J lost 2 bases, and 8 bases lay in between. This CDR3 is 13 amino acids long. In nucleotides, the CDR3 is TGTGCCAGCAGCTTCCTACAGACCTACGAGCAGTACTTC. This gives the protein CASSFLQTYEQYF.

In nucleotides, the CDR3 is TGTGCCAGCAGTTTATGGCTTGGTCAAGCGGCCCATTGGCTGTTTTTT. Amino acid sequence: CASSLWLGQAAHWLFF. The chain carries TRBV28 and TRBJ1-4; D is undetermined. The CDR3 length is 16 residues. V lost 0 bases and J lost 14, with 22 bases in between. Germline V CDR1 and CDR2: MDHEN, SYDVKM. The full variable domain, rest sourced from reference TRBV28 and TRBJ1-4, is DVKVTQSSRYLVKRTGEKVFLECVQDMDHENMFWYRQDPGLGLRLIYFSYDVKMKEKGDIPEGYSVSREKKERFSLILESASTNQTSMYLCASSLWLGQAAHWLFFGSGTQLSVL.

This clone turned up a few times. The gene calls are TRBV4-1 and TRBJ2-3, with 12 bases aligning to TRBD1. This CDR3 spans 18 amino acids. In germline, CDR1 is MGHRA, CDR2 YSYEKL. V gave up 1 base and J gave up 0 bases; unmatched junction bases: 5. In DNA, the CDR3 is TGCGCCAGCAGCCAAGCAGACGGGACAGGGGGCAGCACAGATACGCAGTATTTT. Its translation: CASSQADGTGGSTDTQYF.

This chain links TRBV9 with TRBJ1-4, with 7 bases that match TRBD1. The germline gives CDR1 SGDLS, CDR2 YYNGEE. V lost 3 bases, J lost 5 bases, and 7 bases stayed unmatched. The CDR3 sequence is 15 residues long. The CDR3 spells CASSASGTANEKLFF. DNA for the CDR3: TGTGCCAGCAGCGCTTCGGGGACAGCGAATGAAAAACTGTTTTTT.

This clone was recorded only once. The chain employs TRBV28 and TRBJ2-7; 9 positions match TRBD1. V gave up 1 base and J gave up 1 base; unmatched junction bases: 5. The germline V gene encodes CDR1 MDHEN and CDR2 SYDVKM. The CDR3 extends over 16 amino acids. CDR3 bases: TGTGCCAGCAGTTTATATGGTGGGACAGGGTCCTACGAGCAGTACTTC. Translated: CASSLYGGTGSYEQYF. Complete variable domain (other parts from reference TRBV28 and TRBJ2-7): DVKVTQSSRYLVKRTGEKVFLECVQDMDHENMFWYRQDPGLGLRLIYFSYDVKMKEKGDIPEGYSVSREKKERFSLILESASTNQTSMYLCASSLYGGTGSYEQYFGPGTRLTVT.

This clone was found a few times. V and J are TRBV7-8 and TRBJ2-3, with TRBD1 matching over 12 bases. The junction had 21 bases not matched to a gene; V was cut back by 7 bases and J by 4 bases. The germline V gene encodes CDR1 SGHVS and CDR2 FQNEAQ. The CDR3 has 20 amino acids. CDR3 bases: TGTGCCAGCAATCTACGATCGGGACAGGGGGCGCCTAATAACCCAGATACGCAGTATTTT. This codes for CASNLRSGQGAPNNPDTQYF.

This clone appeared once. The CDR3 sequence is CAWYTGSSGNTIYF. Here the CDR3 DNA reads TGTGCCTGGTACACGGGGTCCTCTGGAAACACCATATATTTT. The chain joins TRBV30 to TRBJ1-3; D remains ambiguous. V was cut by 5 bases and J by 0 bases, with 11 bases left in between. CDR1 is GTSNPN, CDR2 SVGIG, per germline (reference sequence). There are 14 residues in the CDR3.

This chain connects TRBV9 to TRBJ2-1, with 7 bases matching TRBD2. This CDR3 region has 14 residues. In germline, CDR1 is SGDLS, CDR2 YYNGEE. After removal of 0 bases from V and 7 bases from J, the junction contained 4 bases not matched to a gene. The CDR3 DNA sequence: TGTGCCAGCAGCGTAGGGGGCGGGAGAAATGAGCAGTTCTTC. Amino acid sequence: CASSVGGGRNEQFF. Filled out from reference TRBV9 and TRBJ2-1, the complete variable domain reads DSGVTQTPKHLITATGQRVTLRCSPRSGDLSVYWYQQSLDQGLQFLIQYYNGEERAKGNILERFSAQQFPDLHSELNLSSLELGDSALYFCASSVGGGRNEQFFGPGTRLTVL.

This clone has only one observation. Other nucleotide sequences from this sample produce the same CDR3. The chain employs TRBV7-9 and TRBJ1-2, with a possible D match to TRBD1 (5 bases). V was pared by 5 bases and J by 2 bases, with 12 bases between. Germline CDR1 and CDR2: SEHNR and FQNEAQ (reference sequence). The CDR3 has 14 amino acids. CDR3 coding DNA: TGTGCCAGCAGCCCCCGCGGGGGAAACTATGGCTACACCTTC. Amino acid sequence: CASSPRGGNYGYTF.

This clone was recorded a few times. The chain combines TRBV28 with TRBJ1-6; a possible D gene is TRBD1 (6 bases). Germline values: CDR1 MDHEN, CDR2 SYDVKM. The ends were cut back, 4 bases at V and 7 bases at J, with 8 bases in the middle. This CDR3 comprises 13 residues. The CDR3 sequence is CASSSDRNSPLHF. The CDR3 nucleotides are TGTGCCAGCAGTTCGGACAGAAATTCACCCCTCCACTTT. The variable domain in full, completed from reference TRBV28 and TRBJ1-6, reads DVKVTQSSRYLVKRTGEKVFLECVQDMDHENMFWYRQDPGLGLRLIYFSYDVKMKEKGDIPEGYSVSREKKERFSLILESASTNQTSMYLCASSSDRNSPLHFGNGTRLTVT.

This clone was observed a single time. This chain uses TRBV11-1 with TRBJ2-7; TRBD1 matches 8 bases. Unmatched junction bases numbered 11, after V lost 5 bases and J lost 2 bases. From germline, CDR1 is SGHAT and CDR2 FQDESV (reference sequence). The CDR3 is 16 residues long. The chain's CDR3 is CASSPTGTGETYEQYF. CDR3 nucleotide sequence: TGTGCCAGCAGCCCGACCGGGACAGGAGAGACCTACGAGCAGTACTTC.

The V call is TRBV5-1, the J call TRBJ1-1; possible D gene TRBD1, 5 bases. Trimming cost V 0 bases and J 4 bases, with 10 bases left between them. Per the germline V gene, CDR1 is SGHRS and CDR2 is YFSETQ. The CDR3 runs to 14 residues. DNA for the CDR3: TGCGCCAGCAGCTTGGAGTCAGGGTTCACTGAAGCTTTCTTT. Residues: CASSLESGFTEAFF.

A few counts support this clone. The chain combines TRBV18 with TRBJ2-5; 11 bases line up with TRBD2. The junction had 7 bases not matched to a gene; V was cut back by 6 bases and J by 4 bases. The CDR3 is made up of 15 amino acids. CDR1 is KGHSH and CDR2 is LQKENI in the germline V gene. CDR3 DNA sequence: TGTGCCAGCTCCCCCCCAGGACTAGCGGGAGAGACCCAGTACTTC. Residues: CASSPPGLAGETQYF.

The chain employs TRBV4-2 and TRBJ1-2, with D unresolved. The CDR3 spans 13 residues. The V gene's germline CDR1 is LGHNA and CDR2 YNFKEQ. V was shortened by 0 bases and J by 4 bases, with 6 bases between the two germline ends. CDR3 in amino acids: CASSQDGSYGYTF. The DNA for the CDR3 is TGTGCCAGCAGCCAAGATGGGAGCTATGGCTACACCTTC.

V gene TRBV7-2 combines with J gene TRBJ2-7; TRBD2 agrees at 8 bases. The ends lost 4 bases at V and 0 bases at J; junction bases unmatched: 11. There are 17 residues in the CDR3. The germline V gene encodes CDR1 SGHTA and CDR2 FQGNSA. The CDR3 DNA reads TGTGCCAGCAGCTCGAAAAAACTAGCGGATAGCTCCTACGAGCAGTACTTC. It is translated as CASSSKKLADSSYEQYF.

CDR3 nucleotides: TGTGCCAGCAGCTTGGGGGGAGGGAGTACCTACACTGAAGCTTTCTTT. This translates into CASSLGGGSTYTEAFF. V gene TRBV5-4 combines with J gene TRBJ1-1, with D hard to call. Germline assignment: CDR1 SGHNT and CDR2 YYREEE (reference sequence). There are 16 residues in the CDR3. Trimming left V 0 bases short and J 3 bases short, with 15 bases between.